The 9 T cell receptor beta chains below come from one sample, sequenced in a study of T cells in Graves' hyperthyroidism and ophthalmopathy. It was RNA transcripts that yielded the amplified TCR beta CDR3 regions. Initially, a first-round RT-PCR of the TCR CDR3 employed the HTBI primer set. TCRdb reanalysed the multiplex PCR reads using MiXCR and keeps one entry per CDR3 protein. The profile shows more than 300,000 distinct CDR3 sequences, approximately 13% of them singletons. Sequenced sample: blood. All receptors come from a woman in her sixties with Graves' hyperthyroidism.

At least ten counts were recorded for this clonotype. V gene TRBV6-2 or TRBV6-3 combines with J gene TRBJ2-5; TRBD2 aligns across 11 bases. Germline loops: CDR1 MNHEY, CDR2 SVGEGT. Trimming cost V 5 bases and J 3 bases; bases outside gene matches: 11. The CDR3 extends over 17 amino acids. CDR3 in amino acids: CASSTGTSGGGKETQYF. CDR3 DNA: TGTGCCAGCAGTACAGGGACTAGCGGAGGAGGAAAAGAGACCCAGTACTTC.

A few counts support this clonotype. The chain joins TRBV6-4 to TRBJ2-7; a weak D match, TRBD2 (5 bases). Per germline, CDR1 MRHNA and CDR2 SNTAGT. Trimming removed 5 bases from V and 2 bases from J, with 13 bases in between. CDR3 length: 14 amino acids. The CDR3 protein is CASSYGGRTYEQYF. CDR3 DNA sequence: TGTGCCAGCAGTTACGGCGGGCGAACCTACGAGCAGTACTTC.

The chain carries TRBV20-1 and TRBJ2-5; D ambiguous. Trimming took 6 bases from V and 2 from J, leaving 13 bases between them. This CDR3 region has 13 residues. The germline CDR1 and CDR2 sequences are DFQATT and SNEGSKA (reference sequence). CDR3 residues: CSAPGPNQETQYF. As DNA, the CDR3 is TGCAGTGCCCCCGGCCCGAATCAAGAGACCCAGTACTTC.

Ten or more counts support this clonotype. V and J are TRBV18 and TRBJ2-1; D remains ambiguous. The ends were cut back, 2 bases at V and 1 base at J, with 6 bases in the middle. The germline CDR1 and CDR2 sequences are KGHSH and LQKENI. The CDR3 covers 14 residues. CDR3 sequence reads: CASSPVSSYNEQFF. Written as DNA, the CDR3 is TGTGCCAGCTCACCAGTTAGTTCCTACAATGAGCAGTTCTTC.

Ten or more counts support this clonotype. The chain joins TRBV30 to TRBJ2-2; 9 nucleotides match TRBD2. The V gene end was trimmed by 2 bases and the J gene end by 0 bases; junction bases not matched to a gene: 13. The CDR3 contains 19 residues. Germline assignment: CDR1 GTSNPN and CDR2 SVGIG (reference sequence). This chain's CDR3 is CAWSLKGLAGPSNTGELFF. CDR3 sequence (DNA): TGTGCCTGGAGTCTGAAGGGGCTAGCGGGACCCTCGAACACCGGGGAGCTGTTTTTT.

The V call is TRBV19, the J call TRBJ2-7; 8 nucleotides match TRBD2. The CDR3 sequence is 15 residues long. Per germline, CDR1 LNHDA and CDR2 SQIVND (reference sequence). J gave up 2 bases and V 0 bases, and 3 bases lay outside the gene matches. The CDR3 DNA reads as TGTGCCAGTAGTATAGAACTAGCGGTACCCTACGAGCAGTACTTC. It is translated as CASSIELAVPYEQYF.

This clonotype occurred many times. The chain employs TRBV5-1 and TRBJ2-7; D perhaps matches TRBD2 (5 bases). Germline V gives CDR1 SGHRS, CDR2 YFSETQ. V lost 2 bases and J 4 bases, leaving 13 bases between the germline ends. This CDR3 contains 14 residues. CDR3 protein: CASSLIEGPYEQYF. CDR3 DNA sequence: TGCGCCAGCAGCTTAATAGAGGGTCCATACGAGCAGTACTTC.

This clonotype has at least ten counts. This chain uses TRBV28 with TRBJ2-7; 13 bases map to TRBD2. There are 14 residues in the CDR3. The germline V gene has CDR1 MDHEN and CDR2 SYDVKM. Germline trimming cut 5 bases from V and 8 bases from J; bases unmatched to any gene: 6. This CDR3 is CASSPLAGGAKQYF. Written as DNA, the CDR3 is TGTGCCAGCAGTCCACTAGCGGGAGGGGCAAAGCAGTACTTC.

In this sample, this clonotype turned up many times. CDR3 bases: TGTGCCAGCAGCTTATTGGGGCTAGGCGGCACAGATACGCAGTATTTT. The encoded protein is CASSLLGLGGTDTQYF. The chain joins TRBV7-9 to TRBJ2-3; maybe TRBD1 (5 bases). This CDR3 is 16 amino acids long. From germline, CDR1 is SEHNR and CDR2 FQNEAQ (reference sequence). Trimming pared 2 bases from V and 1 base from J, leaving 13 bases between.